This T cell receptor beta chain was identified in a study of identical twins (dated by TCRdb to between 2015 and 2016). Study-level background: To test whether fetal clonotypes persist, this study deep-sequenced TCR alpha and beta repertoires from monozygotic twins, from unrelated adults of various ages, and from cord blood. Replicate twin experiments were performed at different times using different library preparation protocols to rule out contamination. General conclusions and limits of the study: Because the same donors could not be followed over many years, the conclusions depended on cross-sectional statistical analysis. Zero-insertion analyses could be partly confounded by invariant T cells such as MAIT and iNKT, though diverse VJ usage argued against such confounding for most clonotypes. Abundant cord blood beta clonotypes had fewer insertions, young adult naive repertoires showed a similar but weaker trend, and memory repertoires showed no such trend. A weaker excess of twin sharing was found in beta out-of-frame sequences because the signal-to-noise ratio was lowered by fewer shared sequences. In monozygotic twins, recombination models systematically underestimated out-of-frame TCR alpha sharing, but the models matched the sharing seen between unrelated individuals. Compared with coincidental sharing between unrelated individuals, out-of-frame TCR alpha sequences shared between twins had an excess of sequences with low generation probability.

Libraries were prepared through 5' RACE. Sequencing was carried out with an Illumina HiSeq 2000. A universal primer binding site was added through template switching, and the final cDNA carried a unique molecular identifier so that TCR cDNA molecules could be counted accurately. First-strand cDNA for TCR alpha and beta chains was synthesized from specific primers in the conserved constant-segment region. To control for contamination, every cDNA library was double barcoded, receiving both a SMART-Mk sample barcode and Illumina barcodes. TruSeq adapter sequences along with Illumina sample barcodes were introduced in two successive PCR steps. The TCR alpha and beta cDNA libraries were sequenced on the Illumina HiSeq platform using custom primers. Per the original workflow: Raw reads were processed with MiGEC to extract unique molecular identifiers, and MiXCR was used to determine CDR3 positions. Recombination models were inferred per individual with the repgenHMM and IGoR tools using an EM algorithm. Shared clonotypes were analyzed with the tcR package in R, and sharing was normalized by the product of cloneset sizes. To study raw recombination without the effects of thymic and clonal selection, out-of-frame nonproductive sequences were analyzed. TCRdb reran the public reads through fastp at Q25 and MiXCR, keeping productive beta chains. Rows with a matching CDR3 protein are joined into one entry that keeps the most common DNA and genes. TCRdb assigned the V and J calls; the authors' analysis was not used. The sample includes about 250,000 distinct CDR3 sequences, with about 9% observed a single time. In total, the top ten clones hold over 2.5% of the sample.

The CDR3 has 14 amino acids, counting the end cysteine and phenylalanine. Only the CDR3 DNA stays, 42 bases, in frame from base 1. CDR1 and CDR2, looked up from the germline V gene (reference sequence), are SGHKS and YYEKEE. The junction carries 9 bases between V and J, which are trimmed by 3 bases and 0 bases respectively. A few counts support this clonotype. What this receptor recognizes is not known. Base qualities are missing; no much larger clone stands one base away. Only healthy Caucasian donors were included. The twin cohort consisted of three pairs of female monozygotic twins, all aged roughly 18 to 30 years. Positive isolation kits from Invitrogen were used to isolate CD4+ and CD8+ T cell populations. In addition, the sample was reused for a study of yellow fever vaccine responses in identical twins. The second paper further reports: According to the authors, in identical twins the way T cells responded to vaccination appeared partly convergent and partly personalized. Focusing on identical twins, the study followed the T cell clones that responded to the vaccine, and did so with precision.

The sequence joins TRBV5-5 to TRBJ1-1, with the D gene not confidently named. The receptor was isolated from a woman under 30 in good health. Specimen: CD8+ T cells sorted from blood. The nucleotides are TGTGCCAGCAGCTCCCTAGATCTGAACACTGAAGCTTTCTTT. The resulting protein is CASSSLDLNTEAFF.